This entry lists 6 T cell receptor beta chains sequenced from one sample in a study of T cell clusters in autoimmune cytopenias. One tube held mixed TRB-A and TRB-B primer pools for touch-down PCR. Each CDR3 protein gets one entry in TCRdb, which reprocessed the multiplex PCR reads and gives no DNA. This repertoire comprises about 6,800 distinct CDR3 sequences; its ten largest clones make up roughly 26%. TRB was amplified from approximately 230 ng of peripheral blood genomic DNA per sample. Specimen: peripheral blood. All receptors come from a human donor with an autoimmune cytopenia or autoimmune hepatitis (not recorded which).

V is TRBV10-3 and J is TRBJ2-7; TCRdb names TRBD1, which stays unverified in the absence of DNA. Per the germline V gene, CDR1 is ENHRY and CDR2 is SYGVKD. The CDR3 spans 13 residues. CDR3 sequence: CAIRQTGVGEQYF.

The rearrangement links TRBV19 to TRBJ1-5; checking the TCRdb D call of TRBD1 is not possible without DNA. The CDR3 spans 12 residues. CDR1 is LNHDA and CDR2 is SQIVND in the germline V gene (reference sequence). This CDR3 reads CATRQGLQPQHF.

The CDR3 region is CASSFKSGNEQYF. The chain carries TRBV5-6 and TRBJ2-7; TCRdb's D call, TRBD1, is unchecked because there is no DNA. The CDR3 runs 13 residues. CDR1 is SGHDT and CDR2 is YYEEEE in the germline V gene. The full variable domain, completed using reference TRBV5-6 and TRBJ2-7, is DAGVTQSPTHLIKTRGQQVTLRCSPKSGHDTVSWYQQALGQGPQFIFQYYEEEERQRGNFPDRFSGHQFPNYSSELNVNALLLGDSALYLCASSFKSGNEQYFGPGTRLTVT.

The chain is built from TRBV18 and TRBJ2-1; lacking DNA, the TRBD1 call made by TCRdb goes unchecked. This CDR3 spans 17 amino acids. Germline CDR1 is KGHSH and CDR2 is LQKENI. CDR3 sequence: CASSPLAMDRAGYEQFF.

This rearrangement joins TRBV5-1 to TRBJ2-3; there is no DNA to check the TCRdb D call of TRBD1. The CDR3 spans 13 residues. CDR1 is SGHRS, CDR2 YFSETQ, per germline. This CDR3 reads CASSLAGEDTQYF.

The chain links TRBV30 to TRBJ2-5. Germline V gene data show CDR1 as GTSNPN and CDR2 as SVGIG (reference sequence). The CDR3 is 11 amino acids. The CDR3 reads CAWGNGETQYF. Drawing the rest from reference TRBV30 and TRBJ2-5, the complete variable domain is SQTIHQWPATLVQPVGSPLSLECTVEGTSNPNLYWYRQAAGRGLQLLFYSVGIGQISSEVPQNLSASRPQDRQFILSSKKLLLSDSGFYLCAWGNGETQYFGPGTRLLVL.